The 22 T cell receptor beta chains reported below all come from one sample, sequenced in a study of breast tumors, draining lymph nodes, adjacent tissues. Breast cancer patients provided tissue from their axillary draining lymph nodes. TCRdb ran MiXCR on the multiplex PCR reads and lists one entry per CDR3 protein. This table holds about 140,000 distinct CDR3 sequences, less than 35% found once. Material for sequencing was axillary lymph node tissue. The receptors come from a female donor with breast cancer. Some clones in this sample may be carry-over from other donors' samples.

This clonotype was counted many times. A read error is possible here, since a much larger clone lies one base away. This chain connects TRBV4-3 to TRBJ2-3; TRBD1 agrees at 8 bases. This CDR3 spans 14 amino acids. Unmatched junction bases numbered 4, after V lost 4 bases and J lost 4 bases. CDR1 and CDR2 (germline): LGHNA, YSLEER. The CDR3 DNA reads TGCGCCAGCAGCCCAGGACAGGGACCAGATACGCAGTATTTT. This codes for CASSPGQGPDTQYF.

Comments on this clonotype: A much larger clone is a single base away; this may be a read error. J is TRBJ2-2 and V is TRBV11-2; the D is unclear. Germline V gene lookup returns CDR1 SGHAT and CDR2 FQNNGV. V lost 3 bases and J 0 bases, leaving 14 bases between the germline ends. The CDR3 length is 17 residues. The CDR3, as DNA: TGTGCCAGCAGCTTGGGAACTTGGCCGACGAACACCGGGGAGCTGTTTTTT. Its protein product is CASSLGTWPTNTGELFF.

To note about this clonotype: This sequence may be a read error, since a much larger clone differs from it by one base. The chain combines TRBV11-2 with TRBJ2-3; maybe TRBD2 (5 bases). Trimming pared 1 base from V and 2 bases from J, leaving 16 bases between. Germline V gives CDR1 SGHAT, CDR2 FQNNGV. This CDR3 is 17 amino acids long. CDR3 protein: CASSLAPAAGPTDTQYF. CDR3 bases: TGTGCCAGCAGCTTAGCCCCGGCGGCGGGCCCCACAGATACGCAGTATTTT.

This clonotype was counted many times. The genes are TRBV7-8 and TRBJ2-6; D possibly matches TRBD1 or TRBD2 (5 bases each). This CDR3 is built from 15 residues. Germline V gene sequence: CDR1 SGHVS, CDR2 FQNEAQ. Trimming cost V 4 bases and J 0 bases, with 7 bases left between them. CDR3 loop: CASSWGSSGANVLTF. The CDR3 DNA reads TGTGCCAGCAGCTGGGGGAGCTCTGGGGCCAACGTCCTGACTTTC.

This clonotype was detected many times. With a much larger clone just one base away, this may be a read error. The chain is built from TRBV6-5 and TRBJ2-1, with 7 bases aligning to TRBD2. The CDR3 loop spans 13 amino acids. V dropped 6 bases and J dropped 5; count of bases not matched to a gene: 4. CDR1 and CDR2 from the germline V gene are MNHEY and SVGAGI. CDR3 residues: CASRHSGNNEQFF. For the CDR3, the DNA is TGTGCCAGCAGGCACAGCGGGAACAATGAGCAGTTCTTC.

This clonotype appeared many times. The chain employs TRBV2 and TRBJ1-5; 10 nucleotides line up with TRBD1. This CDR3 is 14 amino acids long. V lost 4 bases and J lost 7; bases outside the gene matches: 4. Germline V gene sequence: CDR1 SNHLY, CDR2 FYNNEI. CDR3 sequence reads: CASSGQGARQPQHF. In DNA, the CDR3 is TGTGCCAGCAGTGGACAGGGGGCCCGCCAGCCCCAGCATTTT. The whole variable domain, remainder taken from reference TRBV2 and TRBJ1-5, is EPEVTQTPSHQVTQMGQEVILRCVPISNHLYFYWYRQILGQKVEFLVSFYNNEISEKSEIFDDQFSVERPDGSNFTLKIRSTKLEDSAMYFCASSGQGARQPQHFGDGTRLSIL.

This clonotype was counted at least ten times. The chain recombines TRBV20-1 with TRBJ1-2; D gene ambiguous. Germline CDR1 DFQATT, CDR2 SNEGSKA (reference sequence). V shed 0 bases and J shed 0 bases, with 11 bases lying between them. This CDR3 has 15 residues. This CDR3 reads CSARDRPLSNYGYTF. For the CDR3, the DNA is TGCAGTGCTAGAGACCGCCCCCTTTCTAACTATGGCTACACCTTC.

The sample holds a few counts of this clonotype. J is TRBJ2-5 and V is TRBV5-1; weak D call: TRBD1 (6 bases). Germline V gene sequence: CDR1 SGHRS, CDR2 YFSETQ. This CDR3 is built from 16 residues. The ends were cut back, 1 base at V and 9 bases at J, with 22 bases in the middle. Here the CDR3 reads CASSLHLPGHLGPQYF. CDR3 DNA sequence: TGCGCCAGCAGCTTGCACCTCCCGGGACACCTGGGACCCCAGTACTTC. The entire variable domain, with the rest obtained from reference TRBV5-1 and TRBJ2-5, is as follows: KAGVTQTPRYLIKTRGQQVTLSCSPISGHRSVSWYQQTPGQGLQFLFEYFSETQRNKGNFPGRFSGRQFSNSRSEMNVSTLELGDSALYLCASSLHLPGHLGPQYFGPGTRLLVL.

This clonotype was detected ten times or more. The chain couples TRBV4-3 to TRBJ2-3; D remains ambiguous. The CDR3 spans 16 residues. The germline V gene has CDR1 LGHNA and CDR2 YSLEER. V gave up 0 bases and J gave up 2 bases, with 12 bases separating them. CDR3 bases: TGCGCCAGCAGCCAAGATCGTATCGGGTACACAGATACGCAGTATTTT. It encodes CASSQDRIGYTDTQYF.

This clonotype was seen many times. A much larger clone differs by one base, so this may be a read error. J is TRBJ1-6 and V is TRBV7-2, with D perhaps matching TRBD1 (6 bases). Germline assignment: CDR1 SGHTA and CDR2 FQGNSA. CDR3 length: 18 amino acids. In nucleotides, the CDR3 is TGTGCCAGCAGCTTTCGGGGGCATGCCTTCTCCTATAATCCACCCCTCCACTTT. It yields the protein CASSFRGHAFSYNPPLHF.

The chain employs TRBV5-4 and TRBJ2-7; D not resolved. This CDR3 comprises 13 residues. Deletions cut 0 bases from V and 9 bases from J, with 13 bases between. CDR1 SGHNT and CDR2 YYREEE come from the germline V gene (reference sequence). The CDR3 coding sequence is TGTGCCAGCAGCTTGGATCCTATAAACGGGCAGTACTTC. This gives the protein CASSLDPINGQYF.

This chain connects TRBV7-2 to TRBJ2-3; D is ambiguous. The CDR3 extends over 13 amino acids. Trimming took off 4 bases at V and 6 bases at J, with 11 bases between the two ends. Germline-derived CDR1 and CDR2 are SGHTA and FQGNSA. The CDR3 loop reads CASSSRPEDTQYF. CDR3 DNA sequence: TGTGCCAGCAGCTCAAGACCAGAGGATACGCAGTATTTT.

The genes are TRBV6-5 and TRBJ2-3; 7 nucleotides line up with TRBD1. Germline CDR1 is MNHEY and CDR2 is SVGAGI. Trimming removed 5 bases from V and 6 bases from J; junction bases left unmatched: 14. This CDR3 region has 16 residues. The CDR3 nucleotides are TGTGCCAGCAGTCACGTCCCCGGGACAGCCCTTGATACGCAGTATTTT. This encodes CASSHVPGTALDTQYF.

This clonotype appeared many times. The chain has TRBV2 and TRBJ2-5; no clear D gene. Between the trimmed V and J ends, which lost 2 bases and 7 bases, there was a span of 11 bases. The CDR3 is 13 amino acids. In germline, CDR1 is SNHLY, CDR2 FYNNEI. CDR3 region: CASSESVPGTQYF. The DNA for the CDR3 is TGTGCCAGCAGTGAATCCGTCCCCGGGACCCAGTACTTC. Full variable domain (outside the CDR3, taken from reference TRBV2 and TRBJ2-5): EPEVTQTPSHQVTQMGQEVILRCVPISNHLYFYWYRQILGQKVEFLVSFYNNEISEKSEIFDDQFSVERPDGSNFTLKIRSTKLEDSAMYFCASSESVPGTQYFGPGTRLLVL.

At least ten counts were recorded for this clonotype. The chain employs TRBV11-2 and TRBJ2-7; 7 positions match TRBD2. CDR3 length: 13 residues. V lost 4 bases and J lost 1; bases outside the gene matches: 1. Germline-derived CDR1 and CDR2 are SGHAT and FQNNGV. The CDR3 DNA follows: TGTGCCAGCAGCTCCGGGGGGTCCTACGAGCAGTACGTC. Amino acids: CASSSGGSYEQYV.

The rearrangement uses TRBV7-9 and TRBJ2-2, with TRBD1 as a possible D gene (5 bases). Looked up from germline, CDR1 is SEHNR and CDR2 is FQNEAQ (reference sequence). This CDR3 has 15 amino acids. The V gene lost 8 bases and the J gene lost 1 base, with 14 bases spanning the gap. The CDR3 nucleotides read TGTGCCAGCGGCCCCCGGCAGGGGAACACCGGGGAGCTGTTTTTT. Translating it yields CASGPRQGNTGELFF.

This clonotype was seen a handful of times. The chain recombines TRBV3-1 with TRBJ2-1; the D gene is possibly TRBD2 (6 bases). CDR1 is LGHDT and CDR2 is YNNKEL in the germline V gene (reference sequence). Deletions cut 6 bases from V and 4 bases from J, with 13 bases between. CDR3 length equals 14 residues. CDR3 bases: TGTGCCAGCAGATTAACCGGGGGATACAATGAGCAGTTCTTC. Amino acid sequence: CASRLTGGYNEQFF.

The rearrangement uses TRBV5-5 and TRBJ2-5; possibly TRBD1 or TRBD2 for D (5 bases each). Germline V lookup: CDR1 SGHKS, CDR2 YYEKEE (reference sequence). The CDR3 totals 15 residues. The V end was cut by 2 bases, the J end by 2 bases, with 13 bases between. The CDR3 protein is CASSFGATGQETQYF. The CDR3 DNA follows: TGTGCCAGCAGCTTTGGGGCAACGGGGCAAGAGACCCAGTACTTC.

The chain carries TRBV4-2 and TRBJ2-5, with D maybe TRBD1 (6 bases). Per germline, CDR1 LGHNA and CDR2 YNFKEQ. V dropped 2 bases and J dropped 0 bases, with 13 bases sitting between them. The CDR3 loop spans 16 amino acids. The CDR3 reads CASSQYGGRDQETQYF. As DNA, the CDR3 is TGTGCCAGCAGCCAATATGGGGGCCGTGACCAAGAGACCCAGTACTTC.

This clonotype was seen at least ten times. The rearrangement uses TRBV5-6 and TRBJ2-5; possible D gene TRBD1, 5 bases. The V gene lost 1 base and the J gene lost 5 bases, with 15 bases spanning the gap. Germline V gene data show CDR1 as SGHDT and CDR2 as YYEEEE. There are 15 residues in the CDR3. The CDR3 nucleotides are TGTGCCAGCAGCTTGTATGGGGCGGCTGGGGAGACCCAGTACTTC. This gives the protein CASSLYGAAGETQYF.

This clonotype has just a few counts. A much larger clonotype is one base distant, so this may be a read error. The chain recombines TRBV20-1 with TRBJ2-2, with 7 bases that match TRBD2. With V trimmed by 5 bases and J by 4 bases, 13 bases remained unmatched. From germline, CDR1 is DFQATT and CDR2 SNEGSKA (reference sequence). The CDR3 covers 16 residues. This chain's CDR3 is CSAGPSGGRATGELFF. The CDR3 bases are TGCAGTGCTGGACCCTCCGGAGGGAGGGCCACCGGGGAGCTGTTTTTT.

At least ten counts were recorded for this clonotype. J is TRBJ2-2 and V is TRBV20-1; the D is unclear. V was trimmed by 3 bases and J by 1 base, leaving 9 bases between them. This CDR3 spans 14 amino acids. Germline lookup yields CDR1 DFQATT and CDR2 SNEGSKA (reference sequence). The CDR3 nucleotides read TGCAGTGCTAGCAAGAACGAGAACACCGGGGAGCTGTTTTTT. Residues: CSASKNENTGELFF.